This note documents a single T cell receptor beta chain sequence. Antigen: not known. CDR3 length: 15 residues. V shed 7 bases, J shed 4 bases, and the junction held 11 bases outside the gene matches. This sample is part of a study of CD8 T cells in ankylosing spondylitis. Study-level points and caveats: Reactive arthritis synovial fluid and blood were previously reported to contain some motif variants. For ankylosing spondylitis blood, a TCR beta motif of about 8 highly homologous variants appeared characteristic.

TCRdb passed the 5' RACE reads through MiXCR, listing each CDR3 protein once. The data show 650,000 to 800,000 distinct CDR3 sequences, around 19% seen once. This TCR was recovered from a male donor with ankylosing spondylitis. The sequenced sample consisted of blood, either unsorted or a sorted T cell fraction (not recorded which). The chain uses TRBV12-3 or TRBV12-4 and TRBJ2-7; 9 bases match TRBD1. The CDR3 spells CASNTIQGAWYEQYF. The CDR3 DNA sequence: TGTGCCAGCAATACGATACAGGGGGCTTGGTACGAGCAGTACTTC.